The 27 T cell receptor beta chains below all came from one sample that was sequenced in a study of CD8 T cells in Susac syndrome. With random hexamers, reverse transcription was performed on roughly 0.5 to 1 ug of RNA. One entry per CDR3 protein results from TCRdb running MiXCR on the immunoSEQ multiplex PCR reads. The data contain about 300,000 distinct CDR3 sequences, 85% of them seen just once; the ten biggest clones take up roughly 0.22%. The specimen sequenced was CD8+ T cells from PBMCs. The receptors were sampled from a human donor with multiple sclerosis.

This CDR3 is CASSGFGTVHTEAFF. For the CDR3, the DNA is TGTGCCAGCAGTGGATTCGGGACAGTCCACACTGAAGCTTTCTTT. The rearrangement uses TRBV28 and TRBJ1-1; 7 bases map to TRBD1. Germline trimming cut 5 bases from V and 3 bases from J; bases unmatched to any gene: 9. The CDR3 totals 15 residues. Germline V gene data show CDR1 as MDHEN and CDR2 as SYDVKM. The full variable domain, with the rest looked up from reference TRBV28 and TRBJ1-1, is DVKVTQSSRYLVKRTGEKVFLECVQDMDHENMFWYRQDPGLGLRLIYFSYDVKMKEKGDIPEGYSVSREKKERFSLILESASTNQTSMYLCASSGFGTVHTEAFFGQGTRLTVV.

The chain employs TRBV5-1 and TRBJ2-2; perhaps TRBD2 as D (5 bases). Looked up from germline, CDR1 is SGHRS and CDR2 is YFSETQ. The V gene lost 5 bases and the J gene lost 0 bases, with 11 bases spanning the gap. CDR3 length equals 15 residues. CDR3 amino acids: CASRRGRANTGELFF. In DNA, the CDR3 is TGCGCCAGCAGACGTGGGCGGGCGAACACCGGGGAGCTGTTTTTT.

The gene calls are TRBV23-1 and TRBJ1-2; D is possibly TRBD1 (6 bases). TRBV23-1 is placed among ORFs of uncertain function. The length of the CDR3 is 15 residues. Trimming pared 1 base from V and 5 bases from J, leaving 14 bases between. This chain's CDR3 is CASSQWGRGGYGYTF. The CDR3 coding sequence is TGCGCCAGCAGTCAATGGGGCAGGGGCGGATATGGCTACACCTTC.

This chain joins TRBV12-3 or TRBV12-4 and TRBJ2-5; maybe TRBD2 (6 bases). This CDR3 region has 14 residues. The V end was cut by 6 bases, the J end by 5 bases, with 16 bases between. The CDR3 loop reads CASRHTLAKETQYF. The CDR3, as DNA: TGTGCCAGCAGGCACACACTAGCAAAGGAGACCCAGTACTTC.

This clonotype was seen a handful of times. The rearrangement links TRBV4-2 to TRBJ2-7; TRBD1 might be the D (5 bases). The CDR3 totals 13 residues. V gave up 3 bases and J gave up 3 bases, with 9 bases separating them. Germline V gene data show CDR1 as LGHNA and CDR2 as YNFKEQ. CDR3 sequence reads: CASSHPGHYEQYF. CDR3 DNA sequence: TGTGCCAGCAGCCACCCCGGACACTACGAGCAGTACTTC.

The chain recombines TRBV27 with TRBJ2-7, with TRBD1 matching over 11 bases. V lost 8 bases, J lost 4 bases, and 4 bases stayed unmatched. Germline V lookup: CDR1 MNHEY, CDR2 SMNVEV (reference sequence). CDR3 length equals 13 residues. This CDR3 reads CASWDRGAYEQYF. The DNA of the CDR3 is TGTGCCAGCTGGGACAGGGGGGCATACGAGCAGTACTTC.

This clonotype was recorded a few times. The germline gene is not matched at one end of the junction; a read error may be the cause. The chain combines TRBV6-5 with TRBJ1-1; no firm D call. CDR3 length: 13 residues. Germline lookup yields CDR1 MNHEY and CDR2 SVGAGI. The DNA of the CDR3 is TGTGCCAGCAGTTACAAGCAGACCACTGAAGTTTTCTTT. Amino acids: CASSYKQTTEVFF.

The V gene is TRBV27, the J gene TRBJ1-5; D is ambiguous. Trimming left V 0 bases short and J 6 bases short, with 15 bases between. Germline V CDR1 and CDR2: MNHEY, SMNVEV (reference sequence). CDR3 size: 16 residues. The DNA of the CDR3 is TGTGCCAGCAGTTTATCGGTCGGAGACTTAAGTCAGCCCCAGCATTTT. It encodes CASSLSVGDLSQPQHF.

This clonotype came up a few times. V usage is TRBV7-9 and J usage is TRBJ1-1, with unresolved D. Trimming pared 5 bases from V and 5 bases from J, leaving 18 bases between. Germline values: CDR1 SEHNR, CDR2 FQNEAQ (reference sequence). The length of the CDR3 is 15 residues. The CDR3 region is CASSPAFVENTEAFF. The CDR3 bases are TGTGCCAGCAGCCCGGCTTTTGTCGAGAATACTGAAGCTTTCTTT.

The table lists this clonotype with a few counts. The V and J genes are TRBV4-3 and TRBJ2-7; 9 nucleotides line up with TRBD1. V shed 1 base, J shed 4 bases, and the junction held 8 bases outside the gene matches. Per the germline V gene, CDR1 is LGHNA and CDR2 is YSLEER. This CDR3 has 16 residues. CDR3 bases: TGCGCCAGCAGCCAAGCCCCGAATGGACAGGGGTACGAGCAGTACTTC. Translating gives CASSQAPNGQGYEQYF.

V is TRBV3-1 and J is TRBJ2-1; D unclear. The V gene's germline CDR1 is LGHDT and CDR2 YNNKEL (reference sequence). Trimming stripped 4 bases from V and 9 bases from J, with 13 bases between. The CDR3 has 13 amino acids. The CDR3 DNA follows: TGTGCCAGCAGCCCTATAGGGCCTCCTGAGCAGTTCTTC. Translation gives CASSPIGPPEQFF.

The CDR3 protein is CASSYSTYFSAGSSYEQYF. The CDR3 bases are TGTGCCAGCAGTTACTCGACGTATTTCTCAGCGGGAAGTTCCTACGAGCAGTACTTC. This chain uses TRBV6-2 or TRBV6-3 with TRBJ2-7; 7 bases agree with TRBD2. V lost 0 bases, J lost 1 base, and 15 bases stayed unmatched. The length of the CDR3 is 19 residues. CDR1 and CDR2 (germline): MNHEY, SVGEGT.

V gene TRBV5-6 combines with J gene TRBJ1-5; D might be TRBD1 (5 bases). The ends were cut back, 4 bases at V and 4 bases at J, with 12 bases in the middle. This CDR3 has 14 amino acids. Germline loops: CDR1 SGHDT, CDR2 YYEEEE. Here the CDR3 reads CASSAGTENQPQHF. The CDR3 region has the DNA TGTGCCAGCAGCGCGGGGACGGAGAATCAGCCCCAGCATTTT.

The chain has TRBV6-5 and TRBJ2-6, with a weak D call TRBD1 (6 bases). The germline V and J ends were trimmed by 0 bases and 0 bases, with 15 bases remaining between them. CDR3 length equals 19 residues. CDR1 is MNHEY and CDR2 is SVGAGI in the germline V gene. CDR3 sequence reads: CASSYSRTDELSGANVLTF. The CDR3 DNA sequence: TGTGCCAGCAGTTACTCGCGGACAGATGAACTCTCTGGGGCCAACGTCCTGACTTTC.

The CDR3 region is CASSPRTGSFLETGNTIYF. In DNA form, the CDR3 reads TGTGCCAGCAGTCCTCGGACAGGGTCGTTCCTTGAAACTGGAAACACCATATATTTT. The chain carries TRBV27 and TRBJ1-3, with 8 nucleotides matching TRBD1. Germline V gives CDR1 MNHEY, CDR2 SMNVEV (reference sequence). The CDR3 totals 19 residues. V lost 5 bases, J lost 2 bases, and 17 bases stayed unmatched.

This clonotype was recorded a few times. The genes are TRBV6-5 and TRBJ2-7; D uncertain. Looked up from germline, CDR1 is MNHEY and CDR2 is SVGAGI. The CDR3 is 14 residues long. Trimming stripped 5 bases from V and 1 base from J, with 12 bases between. CDR3 bases: TGTGCCAGCAGTACGAGCTTGGGGTCCTACGAGCAGTACTTC. As protein: CASSTSLGSYEQYF.

V gene TRBV27 combines with J gene TRBJ1-2, with D possibly matching TRBD1 (5 bases). Trimming cost V 2 bases and J 5 bases, with 15 bases left between them. CDR3 length: 15 amino acids. Germline lookup yields CDR1 MNHEY and CDR2 SMNVEV (reference sequence). For the CDR3, the DNA is TGTGCCAGCAGTTTAGCGCAGGGACGAGGATATGGCTACACCTTC. Protein sequence: CASSLAQGRGYGYTF.

V and J are TRBV28 and TRBJ2-7; perhaps D is TRBD1 or TRBD2 (5 bases each). V was shortened by 2 bases and J by 4 bases, with 15 bases between the two germline ends. CDR3 length: 15 amino acids. Germline CDR1 MDHEN, CDR2 SYDVKM. The chain's CDR3 is CASSLELGDPYEQYF. The CDR3 DNA sequence: TGTGCCAGCAGTTTAGAGTTGGGGGATCCTTACGAGCAGTACTTC.

The chain couples TRBV6-5 to TRBJ1-2; D might be TRBD1 (5 bases). V lost 5 bases to trimming and J lost 8 bases, with 15 bases between them. Germline V gene data show CDR1 as MNHEY and CDR2 as SVGAGI. The CDR3 spans 13 residues. The CDR3 nucleotides read TGTGCCAGCAGTCTGCCGGGGCCTCTGGGCTACACCTTC. It is translated as CASSLPGPLGYTF.

The chain links TRBV4-1 to TRBJ2-1; TRBD2 matches at 8 bases. The V and J ends lost 0 bases and 6 bases, in that order; junction bases with no gene match: 10. The CDR3 has 17 residues. In germline, CDR1 is MGHRA, CDR2 YSYEKL. The CDR3 protein is CASSQDQMGLGSNEQFF. The CDR3 coding sequence is TGCGCCAGCAGCCAAGATCAGATGGGACTAGGGAGCAATGAGCAGTTCTTC.

The rearrangement links TRBV9 to TRBJ2-7; D tentatively fits TRBD1 or TRBD2 (6 bases each). There are 14 residues in the CDR3. V lost 2 bases and J lost 5, with 14 bases in between. Per germline, CDR1 SGDLS and CDR2 YYNGEE. CDR3 coding DNA: TGTGCCAGCAGCGTGAGGGGGGATCCCCACGAGCAGTACTTC. Translation gives CASSVRGDPHEQYF.

The V and J genes are TRBV30 and TRBJ1-1; the match to TRBD1 covers 7 bases. The CDR3 has 11 residues. Trimming took 5 bases from V and 11 from J; bases not matched to a gene: 8. Per the germline V gene, CDR1 is GTSNPN and CDR2 is SVGIG (reference sequence). CDR3 sequence: CAWSYGQEAFF. CDR3 in DNA: TGTGCCTGGTCATACGGACAGGAGGCTTTCTTT.

The chain's CDR3 is CASSFLLSYEQYF. CDR3 sequence (DNA): TGTGCCAGCAGTTTTCTACTTTCCTACGAGCAGTACTTC. The chain couples TRBV27 to TRBJ2-7; no clear D gene. Germline V lookup: CDR1 MNHEY, CDR2 SMNVEV (reference sequence). Trimming took off 3 bases at V and 1 base at J, with 7 bases between the two ends. The CDR3 sequence is 13 residues long.

The J gene is TRBJ2-1, the V gene TRBV24-1; tentative D call: TRBD2 (6 bases). CDR3 size: 18 residues. Trimming took off 0 bases at V and 4 bases at J, with 18 bases between the two ends. The germline CDR1 and CDR2 sequences are KGHDR and SFDVKD. The DNA for the CDR3 is TGTGCCACCAGTGATTTGAACGACCCAGGACTACCATACAATGAGCAGTTCTTC. Translating it yields CATSDLNDPGLPYNEQFF.

The chain recombines TRBV6-2 or TRBV6-3 with TRBJ2-5; 10 nucleotides match TRBD2. The CDR3 loop spans 13 amino acids. V shed 7 bases and J 5 bases; nucleotides not matched to a gene: 4. The germline V gene has CDR1 MNHEY and CDR2 SVGEGT. The CDR3 loop reads CASTLAGVETQYF. Written as DNA, the CDR3 is TGTGCCAGCACCCTAGCGGGAGTGGAGACCCAGTACTTC.

This clonotype was seen just once. This rearrangement joins TRBV10-1 to TRBJ1-1; D is unresolved. V lost 8 bases and J 2 bases, leaving 12 bases between the germline ends. Germline loops: CDR1 WNHNN, CDR2 SYGVQD (reference sequence). The CDR3 loop spans 13 amino acids. The CDR3 region is CASRLASNTEAFF. CDR3 nucleotides: TGCGCCAGCCGCCTTGCCAGTAACACTGAAGCTTTCTTT.

The gene calls are TRBV19 and TRBJ2-2; D remains unclear. This CDR3 has 15 amino acids. V lost 5 bases to trimming and J lost 1 base, with 11 bases between them. Per germline, CDR1 LNHDA and CDR2 SQIVND (reference sequence). The CDR3 spells CASSVPWKNTGELFF. In DNA, the CDR3 is TGTGCCAGTAGTGTCCCTTGGAAGAACACCGGGGAGCTGTTTTTT.